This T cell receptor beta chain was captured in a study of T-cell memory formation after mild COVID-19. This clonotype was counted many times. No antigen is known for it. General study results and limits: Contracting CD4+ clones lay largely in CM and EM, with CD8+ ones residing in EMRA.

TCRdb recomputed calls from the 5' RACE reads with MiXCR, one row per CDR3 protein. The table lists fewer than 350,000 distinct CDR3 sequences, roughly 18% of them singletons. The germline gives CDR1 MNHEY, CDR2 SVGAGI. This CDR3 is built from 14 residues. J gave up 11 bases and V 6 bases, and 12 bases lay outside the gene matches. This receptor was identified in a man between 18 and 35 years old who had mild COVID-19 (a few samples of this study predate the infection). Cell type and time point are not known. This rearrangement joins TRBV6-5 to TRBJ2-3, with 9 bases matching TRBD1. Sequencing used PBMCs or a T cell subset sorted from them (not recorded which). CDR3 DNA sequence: TGTGCCAGCAGGACCGGGACAGGGCCATGGGGGCAGTATTTT. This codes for CASRTGTGPWGQYF.